These 2 T cell receptor beta chains share one sample of origin, sequenced in a study (dated by TCRdb to about 2015). Cells that were CD4+CD25+CD127-/low were the ones isolated as Tregs. Libraries were built with multiplex PCR. The instrument was an Ion Torrent PGM. In the roughly 24-patient analysis, TRBV12-4/TRBJ1-2 clonotypes were amplified using adaptor-ligated barcode primers. The public reads were run again by TCRdb, first through fastp at Q25 and then through MiXCR, and only productive beta chains were kept. For every CDR3 protein sequence, its rows merge into one entry that carries the most common genes and DNA. The sample's table covers about 87 distinct CDR3 sequences. Sequenced material: Tregs sorted from blood. The source is a female donor with breast cancer.

This clonotype occurred a few times. The chain combines TRBV12-3 or TRBV12-4 with TRBJ1-2; D unclear. The V gene lost 6 bases and the J gene lost 3 bases, with 14 bases spanning the gap. The CDR3 has 14 residues. The CDR3 DNA reads TGTGCCAGCAGGCCGGACGGGCACTACTATGGCTACACCTTC. Translated: CASRPDGHYYGYTF.

The V and J genes are TRBV12-3 or TRBV12-4 and TRBJ1-2, with D uncertain. The V end was cut by 2 bases, the J end by 2 bases, with 3 bases between. The CDR3 consists of 12 residues. Here the CDR3 reads CASSLSNYGYTF. CDR3 DNA sequence: TGTGCCAGCAGTTTATCGAACTATGGCTACACCTTC.